The following is a TCR beta chain sequence with its context. Its antigen remains undetermined. No base quality values were provided; no much bigger clone lies one nucleotide off. A case-control design nested within a healthcare worker cohort in London, UK, was used, with weekly nasopharyngeal swab PCR tests and blood sampling performed. Between 23 and 31 March 2020, the week of the UK lockdown, healthcare workers were enrolled and then followed up weekly for as long as 16 weeks. The entry originates in a study of early T cells in non-severe SARS-CoV-2 infection (dated by TCRdb to 2020 to 2023). A note on the overall study: TCR sequencing used bulk RNA from unsorted whole blood, so alpha and beta chains could not be paired. Overall study outcomes, separate from this receptor: Matching against VDJdb was skewed toward anti-spike CD8 responses, likely underestimated virus-specific expansions, and missed private and CD4 specificities.

The CDR1 and CDR2 encoded by the germline V gene (reference sequence) are DFQATT and SNEGSKA. The cysteine opens and the phenylalanine closes a CDR3 of 13 amino acids. Just the 39-base CDR3 DNA is kept, in frame starting at base 1. V loses 6 bases, J loses 7 bases, and the germline ends lie 15 bases apart. Library prep was done by 5' RACE. Sequencing instrument: NextSeq 500. In the TCR library protocol, unique molecular identifiers were attached to individual cDNA molecules to correct for PCR bias and sequencing error. Both TCR alpha and beta chains were sequenced, and tight co-correlation was observed between alpha and beta sequence abundances in each sample. As for the original processing: Decombinator V4 was used to perform V gene, J gene and CDR3 annotation of TCR sequences. TCRs were defined as expanded if a significant change between any two time points was detected under a Poisson model with p below 0.0001. TCR abundances were normalised to the total number of TCRs sequenced per sample and were expressed as counts per million. MAIT TCRs were defined by TRAV1-2 paired with TRAJ12, TRAJ20 or TRAJ33, and iNKT TCRs by TRAV10 paired with TRAJ18. A search of VDJdb, accessed on 1 November 2021, was run for TCRs annotated to CMV, EBV and SARS-CoV-2, with TCRs annotated for multiple antigens excluded. The public reads were run again by TCRdb, first through fastp at Q25 and then through MiXCR, and only productive beta chains were kept. One record per CDR3 amino acid sequence lists the most common genes and DNA. These V and J calls rely on TCRdb rather than the paper's analysis. Counted in this sample were 95,000 to 100,000 distinct CDR3 sequences; more than 9.5% of them appeared once. Clones ranked in the top ten supply 5.1% of the sample.

The clonotype was recovered from an adult who was a healthcare worker with PCR-confirmed SARS-CoV-2 infection or an uninfected control (not recorded which). Material for sequencing was whole blood. The chain is encoded by TRBV20-1 joined to TRBJ1-4; the D region possibly corresponds to TRBD1 (6 bases align). CDR3 region: CSAGQTRVEKLFF. The nucleotides are TGCAGTGCCGGACAGACTAGGGTTGAAAAACTGTTTTTT.